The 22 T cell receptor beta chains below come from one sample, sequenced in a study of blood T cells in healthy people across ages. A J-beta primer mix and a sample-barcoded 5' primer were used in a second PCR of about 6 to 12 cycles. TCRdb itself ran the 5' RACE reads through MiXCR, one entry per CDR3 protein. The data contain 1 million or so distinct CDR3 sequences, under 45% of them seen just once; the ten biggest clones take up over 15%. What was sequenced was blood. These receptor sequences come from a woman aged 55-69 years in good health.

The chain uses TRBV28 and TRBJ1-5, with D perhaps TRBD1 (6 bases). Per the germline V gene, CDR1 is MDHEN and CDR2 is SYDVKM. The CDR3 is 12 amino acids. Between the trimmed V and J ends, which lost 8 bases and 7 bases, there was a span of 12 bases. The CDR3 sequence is CASGGLWQPQHF. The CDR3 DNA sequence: TGTGCCAGCGGGGGGCTATGGCAGCCCCAGCATTTT.

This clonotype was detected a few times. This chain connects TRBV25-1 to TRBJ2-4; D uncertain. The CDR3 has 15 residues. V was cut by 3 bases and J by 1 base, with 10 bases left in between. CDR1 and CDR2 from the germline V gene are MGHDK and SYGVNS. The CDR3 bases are TGTGCCAGCAGTGATCCGGTGAGGGCCAAAAACATTCAGTACTTC. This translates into CASSDPVRAKNIQYF.

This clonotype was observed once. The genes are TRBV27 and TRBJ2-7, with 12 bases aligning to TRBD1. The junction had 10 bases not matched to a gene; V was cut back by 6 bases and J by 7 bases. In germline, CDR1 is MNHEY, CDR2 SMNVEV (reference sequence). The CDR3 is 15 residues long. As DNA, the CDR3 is TGTGCCAGCAGATCCCCGGGACAGGGGGCTTTTGAGCAGTACTTC. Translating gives CASRSPGQGAFEQYF.

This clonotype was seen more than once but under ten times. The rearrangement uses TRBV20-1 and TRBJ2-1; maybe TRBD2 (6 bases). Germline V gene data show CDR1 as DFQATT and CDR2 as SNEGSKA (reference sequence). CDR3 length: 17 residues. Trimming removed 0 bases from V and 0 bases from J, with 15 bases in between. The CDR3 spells CSARDLSGKSSYNEQFF. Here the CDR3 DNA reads TGCAGTGCTAGAGATCTTAGCGGCAAATCCTCCTACAATGAGCAGTTCTTC.

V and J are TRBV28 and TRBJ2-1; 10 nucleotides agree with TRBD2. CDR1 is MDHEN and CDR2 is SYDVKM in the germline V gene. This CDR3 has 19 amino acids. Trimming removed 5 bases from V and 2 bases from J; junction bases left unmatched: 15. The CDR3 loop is CASSTPGVVSGRTYNEQFF. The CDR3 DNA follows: TGTGCCAGCAGTACCCCGGGTGTCGTTAGCGGGAGGACCTACAATGAGCAGTTCTTC.

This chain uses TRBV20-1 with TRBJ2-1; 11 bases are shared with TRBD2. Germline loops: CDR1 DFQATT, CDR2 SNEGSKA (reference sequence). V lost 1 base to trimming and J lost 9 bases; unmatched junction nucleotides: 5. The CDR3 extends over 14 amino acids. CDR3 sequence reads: CSARGLAGRSEQFF. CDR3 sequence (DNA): TGCAGTGCTAGAGGACTAGCGGGAAGGAGTGAGCAGTTCTTC.

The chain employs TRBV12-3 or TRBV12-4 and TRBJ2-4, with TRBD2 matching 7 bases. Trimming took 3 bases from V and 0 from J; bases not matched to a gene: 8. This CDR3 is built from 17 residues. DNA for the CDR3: TGTGCCAGCAGTTTCTCCCTAGCGGAGGTAGCCAAAAACATTCAGTACTTC. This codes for CASSFSLAEVAKNIQYF.

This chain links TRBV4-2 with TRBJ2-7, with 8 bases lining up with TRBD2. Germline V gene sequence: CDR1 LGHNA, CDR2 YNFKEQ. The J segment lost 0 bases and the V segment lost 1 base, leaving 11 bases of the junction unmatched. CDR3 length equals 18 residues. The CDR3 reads CASSQGGGKTSASYEQYF. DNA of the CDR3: TGTGCCAGCAGCCAAGGGGGGGGTAAGACTAGCGCCTCCTACGAGCAGTACTTC.

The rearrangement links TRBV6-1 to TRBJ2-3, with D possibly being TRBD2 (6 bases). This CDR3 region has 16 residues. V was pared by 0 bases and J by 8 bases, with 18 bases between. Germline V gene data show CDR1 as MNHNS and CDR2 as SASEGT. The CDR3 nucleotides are TGTGCCAGCAGTGAAGCGCTGGGAGGCCAGCAGGTTACGCAGTATTTT. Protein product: CASSEALGGQQVTQYF.

The CDR3 loop reads CASSQSGQGVFSYEQYF. The CDR3 nucleotides are TGCGCCAGCAGCCAGTCTGGACAGGGGGTCTTCTCGTACGAGCAGTACTTC. The V gene is TRBV4-1, the J gene TRBJ2-7, with TRBD1 matching over 10 bases. This CDR3 is 17 amino acids long. Germline V gene data show CDR1 as MGHRA and CDR2 as YSYEKL. V lost 3 bases, J lost 4 bases, and 12 bases stayed unmatched.

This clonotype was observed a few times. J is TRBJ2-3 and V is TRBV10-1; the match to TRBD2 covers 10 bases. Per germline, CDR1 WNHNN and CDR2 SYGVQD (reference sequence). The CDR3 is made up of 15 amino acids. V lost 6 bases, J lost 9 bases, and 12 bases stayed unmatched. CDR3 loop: CASSELAGSGRTQYF. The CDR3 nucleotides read TGCGCCAGCAGCGAACTAGCGGGAAGTGGTCGGACGCAGTATTTT.

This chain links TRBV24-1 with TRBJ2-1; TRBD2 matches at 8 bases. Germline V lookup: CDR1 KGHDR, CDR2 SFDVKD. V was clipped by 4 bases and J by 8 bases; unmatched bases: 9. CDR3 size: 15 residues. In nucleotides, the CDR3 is TGTGCCACCAGTGACCCCCGGGGGGGAGGCGATGAGCAGTTCTTC. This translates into CATSDPRGGGDEQFF.

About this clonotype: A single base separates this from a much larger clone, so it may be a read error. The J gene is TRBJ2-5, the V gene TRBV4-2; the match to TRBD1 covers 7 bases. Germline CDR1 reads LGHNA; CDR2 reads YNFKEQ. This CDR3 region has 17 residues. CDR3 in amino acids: CTSSQGGRVGLKETQYF. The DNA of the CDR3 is TGTACCAGCAGCCAAGGGGGCAGGGTAGGTCTCAAAGAGACCCAGTACTTC.

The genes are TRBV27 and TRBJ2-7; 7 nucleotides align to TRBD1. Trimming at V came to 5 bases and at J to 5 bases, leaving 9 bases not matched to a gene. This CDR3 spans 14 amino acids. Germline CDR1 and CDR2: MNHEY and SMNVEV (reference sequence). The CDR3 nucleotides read TGTGCCAGCAGTAGACAGGGTCCAACTAACGAGCAGTACTTC. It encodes CASSRQGPTNEQYF.

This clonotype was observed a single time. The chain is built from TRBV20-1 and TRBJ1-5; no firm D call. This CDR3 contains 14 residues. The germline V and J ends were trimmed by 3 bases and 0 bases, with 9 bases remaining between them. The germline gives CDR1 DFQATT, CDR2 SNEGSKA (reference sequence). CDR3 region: CSARQEYSNQPQHF. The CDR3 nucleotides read TGCAGTGCTAGGCAGGAGTATAGCAATCAGCCCCAGCATTTT.

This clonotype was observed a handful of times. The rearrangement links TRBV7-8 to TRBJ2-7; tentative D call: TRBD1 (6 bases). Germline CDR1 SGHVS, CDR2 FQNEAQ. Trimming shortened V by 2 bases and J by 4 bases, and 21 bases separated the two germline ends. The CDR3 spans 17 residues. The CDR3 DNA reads TGTGCCAGCAGCTTAAGTGCGGATCTAACAGGGAAATACGAGCAGTACTTC. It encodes CASSLSADLTGKYEQYF.

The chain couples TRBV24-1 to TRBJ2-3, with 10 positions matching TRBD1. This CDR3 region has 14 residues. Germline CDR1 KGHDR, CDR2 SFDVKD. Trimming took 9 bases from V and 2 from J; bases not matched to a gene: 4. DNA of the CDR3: TGTGCCACCTCCGGGACAGGGGACACAGATACGCAGTATTTT. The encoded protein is CATSGTGDTDTQYF.

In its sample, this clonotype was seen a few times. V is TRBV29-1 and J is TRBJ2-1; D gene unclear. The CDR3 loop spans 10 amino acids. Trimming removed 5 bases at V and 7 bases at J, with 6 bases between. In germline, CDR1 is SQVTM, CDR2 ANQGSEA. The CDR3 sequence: CSVPGNEQFF. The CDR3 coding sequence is TGCAGCGTTCCAGGTAATGAGCAGTTCTTC.

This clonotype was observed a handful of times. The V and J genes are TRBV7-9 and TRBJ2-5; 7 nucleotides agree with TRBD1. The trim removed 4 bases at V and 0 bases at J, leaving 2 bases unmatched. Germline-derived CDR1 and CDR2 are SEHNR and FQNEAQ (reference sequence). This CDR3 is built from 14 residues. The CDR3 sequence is CASSWGQNQETQYF. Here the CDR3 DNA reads TGTGCCAGCAGCTGGGGACAGAACCAAGAGACCCAGTACTTC. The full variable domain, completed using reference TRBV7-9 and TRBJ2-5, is DTGVSQNPRHKITKRGQNVTFRCDPISEHNRLYWYRQTLGQGPEFLTYFQNEAQLEKSRLLSDRFSAERPKGSFSTLEIQRTEQGDSAMYLCASSWGQNQETQYFGPGTRLLVL.

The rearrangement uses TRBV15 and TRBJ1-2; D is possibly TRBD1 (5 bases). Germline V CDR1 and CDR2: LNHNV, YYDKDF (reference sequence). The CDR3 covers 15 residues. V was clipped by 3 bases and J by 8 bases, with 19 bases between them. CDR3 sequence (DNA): TGTGCCACCAGCAGTTCCCCGGGACGGCCGCTGGGCTACACCTTC. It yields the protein CATSSSPGRPLGYTF.

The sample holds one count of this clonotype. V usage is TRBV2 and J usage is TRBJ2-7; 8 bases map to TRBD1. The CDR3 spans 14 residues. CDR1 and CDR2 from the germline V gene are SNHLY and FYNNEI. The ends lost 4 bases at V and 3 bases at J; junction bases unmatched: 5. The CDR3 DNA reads TGTGCCAGCAGTGTAAGGACAGGGAACTACGAGCAGTACTTC. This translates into CASSVRTGNYEQYF.

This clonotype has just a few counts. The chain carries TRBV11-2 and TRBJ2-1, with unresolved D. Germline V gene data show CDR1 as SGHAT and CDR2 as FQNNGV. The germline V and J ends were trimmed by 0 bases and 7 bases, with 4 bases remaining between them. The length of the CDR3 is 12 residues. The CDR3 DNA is TGTGCCAGCAGCTTAGATTGGAATGAGCAGTTCTTC. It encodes CASSLDWNEQFF.